The clone carrying this T cell receptor (beta chain) came up once. Antigen unknown. These data are taken from a study of cytomegalovirus exposure and HLA in healthy donors. The V and J ends lost 2 bases and 2 bases respectively, with 10 bases between them. The CDR3 spans 14 residues. Germline values: CDR1 ENHRY, CDR2 SYGVKD. The PCR was carried out with 60 Vbeta primers and 13 Jbeta primers. Authors' analysis steps: Approximately 11 million shared chains were among the approximately 87 million unique TCR beta chains that a later analysis counted. Libraries were prepared by immunoSEQ multiplex PCR; TCRdb keeps only in-frame clonotypes and omits some of them. D and trimming were read from the DNA, whereas the V and J calls and clone size are those reported in that table. The sample contains approximately 130,000 clones, about four fifths of which appear only once. Whole-study results and caveats: Later analysis suggested links between common viral pathogens and several top significant clusters.

The V call is TRBV10-3, the J call TRBJ2-7; no clear D gene. The clonotype originates from a woman aged 40-49 years in good health and CMV-seronegative. The sample taken for sequencing was PBMCs. The CDR3 loop is CAISESGQTYEQYF. CDR3 nucleotides: TGTGCCATCAGTGAGAGTGGTCAGACCTACGAGCAGTACTTC.